The 29 T cell receptor beta chains below were found in one sample sequenced in a study of blood T cell repertoires in COVID-19. The method was immunoSEQ multiplex PCR; TCRdb's version includes in-frame clones alone and lacks a portion of them. The sample lists roughly 150,000 clones; approximately 90% were seen once. Source material: peripheral blood. Receptor source: a human donor in a cohort sampled during active COVID-19.

The chain uses TRBV28 and TRBJ1-2; a possible D gene is TRBD1 (6 bases). Trimming removed 4 bases from V and 8 bases from J, with 17 bases in between. Germline V CDR1 and CDR2: MDHEN, SYDVKM. This CDR3 is built from 14 residues. The DNA for the CDR3 is TGTGCCAGCAGTTCGGCCCCAGGGGAAGAGGGCTACACCTTC. This sequence encodes CASSSAPGEEGYTF.

This chain uses TRBV6-1 with TRBJ2-7, with D possibly matching TRBD1 (5 bases). This CDR3 comprises 14 residues. The germline V gene has CDR1 MNHNS and CDR2 SASEGT. V lost 3 bases and J lost 0, with 9 bases in between. The DNA of the CDR3 is TGTGCCAGCAGTGATCACAGGTACTCCTACGAGCAGTACTTC. It translates to CASSDHRYSYEQYF.

The chain is built from TRBV5-4 and TRBJ2-5, with D unresolved. Trimming stripped 4 bases from V and 3 bases from J, with 7 bases between. This CDR3 is 12 amino acids long. Looked up from germline, CDR1 is SGHNT and CDR2 is YYREEE (reference sequence). CDR3 in DNA: TGTGCCAGCAGCCGTGCGGAAGAGACCCAGTACTTC. Protein sequence: CASSRAEETQYF.

V usage is TRBV24-1 and J usage is TRBJ1-3; tentative D call: TRBD1 (6 bases). Germline loops: CDR1 KGHDR, CDR2 SFDVKD. V dropped 1 base and J dropped 3 bases, with 12 bases sitting between them. The CDR3 runs 16 residues. CDR3 loop: CATSDLGGKIGNTIYF. Written as DNA, the CDR3 is TGTGCCACCAGTGATTTAGGGGGAAAGATTGGAAACACCATATATTTT.

The CDR3 region is CASSRRAGWNTEAFF. The CDR3 DNA reads TGTGCCAGTAGTCGGAGGGCGGGCTGGAACACTGAAGCTTTCTTT. This chain links TRBV19 with TRBJ1-1, with D unresolved. The CDR3 sequence is 15 residues long. Germline CDR1 is LNHDA and CDR2 is SQIVND (reference sequence). Deletions cut 5 bases from V and 1 base from J, with 14 bases between.

The chain combines TRBV3-1 (or the pseudogene TRBV3-2) with TRBJ2-7; the D gene is possibly TRBD1 (5 bases). Trimming pared 0 bases from V and 3 bases from J, leaving 12 bases between. Per germline, CDR1 LGHDT and CDR2 YNNKEL (reference sequence). CDR3 length: 15 residues. For the CDR3, the DNA is TGTGCCAGCAGCCAAGATGTGACAGTGGGCTACGAGCAGTACTTC. Protein product: CASSQDVTVGYEQYF.

The V call is TRBV5-6, the J call TRBJ2-7; D perhaps matches TRBD1 (5 bases). The CDR3 runs to 15 residues. V was clipped by 4 bases and J by 2 bases, with 16 bases between them. Looked up from germline, CDR1 is SGHDT and CDR2 is YYEEEE. The CDR3 sequence is CASSNPGRATYEQYF. CDR3 in DNA: TGTGCCAGCAGCAACCCTGGCAGGGCCACCTACGAGCAGTACTTC.

The gene calls are TRBV3-1 (or the pseudogene TRBV3-2) and TRBJ2-7; 14 bases match TRBD2. The CDR3 totals 16 residues. V was clipped by 1 base and J by 3 bases; unmatched bases: 2. Germline-derived CDR1 and CDR2 are LGHDT and YNNKEL (reference sequence). CDR3 loop: CASSQGLAGGVYEQYF. The CDR3 nucleotides are TGTGCCAGCAGCCAAGGACTAGCGGGGGGGGTCTACGAGCAGTACTTC.

The V gene is TRBV5-1, the J gene TRBJ2-7, with 7 positions matching TRBD2. V was pared by 6 bases and J by 6 bases, with 9 bases of the junction left unmatched. CDR3 length equals 13 residues. Germline CDR1 and CDR2: SGHRS and YFSETQ. The CDR3 sequence: CASKPAGHGEQYF. CDR3 DNA: TGCGCCAGCAAGCCAGCGGGGCACGGCGAGCAGTACTTC. Together with reference TRBV5-1 and TRBJ2-7, the CDR3 gives the full variable domain: KAGVTQTPRYLIKTRGQQVTLSCSPISGHRSVSWYQQTPGQGLQFLFEYFSETQRNKGNFPGRFSGRQFSNSRSEMNVSTLELGDSALYLCASKPAGHGEQYFGPGTRLTVT.

This chain joins TRBV10-3 and TRBJ2-1; D call uncertain. Germline CDR1 ENHRY, CDR2 SYGVKD. The CDR3 spans 11 residues. Trimming removed 7 bases from V and 5 bases from J, with 6 bases in between. CDR3 amino acids: CAINQNNEQFF. The CDR3 nucleotides read TGTGCCATCAATCAGAACAATGAGCAGTTCTTC.

CDR3 bases: TGTGCCAGCAGTGAAGGGGGCCGGGACAGGGGGCGTTGGGAGCAGTACTTC. The encoded protein is CASSEGGRDRGRWEQYF. V and J are TRBV25-1 and TRBJ2-7; the match to TRBD1 covers 12 bases. The trim removed 2 bases at V and 7 bases at J, leaving 12 bases unmatched. This CDR3 contains 17 residues. Germline CDR1 is MGHDK and CDR2 is SYGVNS.

The chain carries TRBV5-6 and TRBJ1-4; 7 bases align to TRBD1. V was pared by 5 bases and J by 6 bases, with 10 bases of the junction left unmatched. The length of the CDR3 is 15 residues. Per the germline V gene, CDR1 is SGHDT and CDR2 is YYEEEE. The CDR3 here is CASSQGDRLDEKLFF. The CDR3, as DNA: TGTGCCAGCAGTCAGGGGGACCGGCTAGATGAAAAACTGTTTTTT. Full variable domain (rest looked up from reference TRBV5-6 and TRBJ1-4): DAGVTQSPTHLIKTRGQQVTLRCSPKSGHDTVSWYQQALGQGPQFIFQYYEEEERQRGNFPDRFSGHQFPNYSSELNVNALLLGDSALYLCASSQGDRLDEKLFFGSGTQLSVL.

The chain couples TRBV4-1 to TRBJ1-1; 11 bases are a match to TRBD1. The germline V gene encodes CDR1 MGHRA and CDR2 YSYEKL. This CDR3 is 16 amino acids long. J gave up 4 bases and V 1 base, and 5 bases lay outside the gene matches. CDR3: CASSQVGQGARTEAFF. Here the CDR3 DNA reads TGCGCCAGCAGCCAAGTAGGACAGGGGGCGCGCACTGAAGCTTTCTTT.

This clone was counted once. The chain recombines TRBV7-3 with TRBJ1-2; perhaps TRBD1 as D (6 bases). CDR1 is SGHTA and CDR2 is FQGTGA in the germline V gene. The CDR3 covers 19 residues. Trimming left V 0 bases short and J 4 bases short, with 24 bases between. The CDR3 loop is CASSLTGAPRPQRVYGYTF. The CDR3 DNA reads as TGTGCCAGCAGCTTAACGGGGGCACCCCGTCCTCAAAGAGTCTATGGCTACACCTTC.

The genes are TRBV18 and TRBJ1-3, with D perhaps TRBD1 (6 bases). Germline CDR1 is KGHSH and CDR2 is LQKENI. Between the trimmed V and J ends, which lost 3 bases and 1 base, there was a span of 10 bases. The CDR3 runs 15 residues. CDR3 in amino acids: CASSPNGQSGNTIYF. The CDR3 DNA sequence: TGTGCCAGCTCACCTAACGGACAGTCTGGAAACACCATATATTTT.

This chain joins TRBV7-9 and TRBJ1-2, with a tentative D call TRBD1 (6 bases). CDR3 length: 16 amino acids. Trimming left V 5 bases short and J 6 bases short, with 22 bases between. Germline CDR1 SEHNR, CDR2 FQNEAQ (reference sequence). CDR3 sequence reads: CASSPKVVNREDGYTF. DNA of the CDR3: TGTGCCAGCAGCCCTAAGGTAGTTAACAGGGAAGATGGCTACACCTTC.

The chain recombines TRBV11-2 with TRBJ2-7, with a possible D match to TRBD1 (6 bases). The germline gives CDR1 SGHAT, CDR2 FQNNGV. The CDR3 has 15 amino acids. Trimming pared 5 bases from V and 2 bases from J, leaving 16 bases between. CDR3 nucleotides: TGTGCCAGCAGCCCAGCGGCAGGGGCGCCCTACGAGCAGTACTTC. As protein: CASSPAAGAPYEQYF.

About this clone: This is likely a read error, given that the CDR3 carries no conserved phenylalanine or tryptophan at its end. No DNA is shown, since the ends of the CDR3 on it are uncertain; the CDR3 is the one TCRdb lists. The chain carries TRBV5-4 and TRBJ2-7; TRBD1 is the table's D call and was not checked against the DNA. The CDR3 adds up to 8 amino acids, both ends counted. Germline CDR1 SGHNT, CDR2 YYREEE (reference sequence). This CDR3 reads CASSCGPL.

Concerning this clone: A read error may produce the germline difference seen at one junction end. The CDR3 bases are TGTGCCAGCAGCCTCCGGGACAGCCTCTCTTTCCACTTC. This translates into CASSLRDSLSFHF. J is TRBJ1-2 and V is TRBV13; 7 bases map to TRBD1. Germline CDR1 is PRHDT and CDR2 is FYEKMQ (reference sequence). The CDR3 contains 13 residues.

This sequence joins TRBV7-2 and TRBJ2-7; 13 bases match TRBD2. CDR3 length: 18 residues. V lost 3 bases to trimming and J lost 0 bases; unmatched junction nucleotides: 8. The germline V gene encodes CDR1 SGHTA and CDR2 FQGNSA. The DNA for the CDR3 is TGTGCCAGCAGCTTCCGGACTAGCGGGGGACCAAGCTCCTACGAGCAGTACTTC. This gives the protein CASSFRTSGGPSSYEQYF.

This rearrangement joins TRBV19 to TRBJ1-2; D unclear. This CDR3 contains 13 residues. The V end was cut by 2 bases, the J end by 8 bases, with 12 bases between. From germline, CDR1 is LNHDA and CDR2 SQIVND (reference sequence). In DNA, the CDR3 is TGTGCCAGTAGTATAATTGAAAACGGGGGCTACACCTTC. Protein: CASSIIENGGYTF.

V is TRBV6-6 and J is TRBJ2-6; D remains ambiguous. Germline V lookup: CDR1 MNHNY, CDR2 SVGAGI (reference sequence). This CDR3 has 14 amino acids. Trimming took 11 bases from V and 0 from J, leaving 11 bases between them. The CDR3 DNA sequence: TGTGCCTCTTATGCGGTCTCTGGGGCCAACGTCCTGACTTTC. This translates into CASYAVSGANVLTF.

This chain connects TRBV9 to TRBJ1-1, with 10 bases matching TRBD1. The CDR3 length is 16 residues. Germline V lookup: CDR1 SGDLS, CDR2 YYNGEE. Germline trimming cut 4 bases from V and 5 bases from J; bases unmatched to any gene: 11. CDR3 nucleotide sequence: TGTGCCAGCAGCCACTACCTTGGGACAGGGGAAACTGAAGCTTTCTTT. Protein sequence: CASSHYLGTGETEAFF.

CDR3 sequence reads: CAIRGRGYEQYF. In DNA form, the CDR3 reads TGTGCCATCAGGGGGCGGGGCTACGAGCAGTACTTC. The V and J genes are TRBV10-3 and TRBJ2-7; D might be TRBD2 (6 bases). V was clipped by 6 bases and J by 3 bases, with 9 bases between them. CDR3 length equals 12 residues. CDR1 and CDR2 from the germline V gene are ENHRY and SYGVKD.

The chain uses TRBV28 and TRBJ2-2; 7 bases are shared with TRBD1. Germline values: CDR1 MDHEN, CDR2 SYDVKM. The CDR3 extends over 17 amino acids. V lost 2 bases and J lost 0; bases outside the gene matches: 6. The CDR3 loop is CASSLVRGQTNTGELFF. The CDR3 DNA follows: TGTGCCAGCAGTTTAGTTCGGGGACAGACGAACACCGGGGAGCTGTTTTTT.

This rearrangement joins TRBV9 to TRBJ2-1; TRBD2 might be the D (5 bases). Germline V gene lookup returns CDR1 SGDLS and CDR2 YYNGEE. The V and J ends lost 2 bases and 4 bases respectively, with 7 bases between them. The CDR3 runs 13 residues. DNA for the CDR3: TGTGCCAGCAGCGTGGAGGATTACAATGAGCAGTTCTTC. Translating it yields CASSVEDYNEQFF.

The CDR3 sequence is CATVPAGGSNEQFF. CDR3 nucleotides: TGTGCCACCGTGCCAGCGGGGGGGTCTAATGAGCAGTTCTTC. The V and J genes are TRBV10-3 and TRBJ2-1, with 10 nucleotides matching TRBD2. The CDR3 loop spans 14 amino acids. The V segment lost 10 bases and the J segment 7 bases; nucleotides outside the gene matches: 10. CDR1 is ENHRY, CDR2 SYGVKD, per germline.

This rearrangement joins TRBV19 to TRBJ2-1; unclear D gene. Germline CDR1 reads LNHDA; CDR2 reads SQIVND (reference sequence). The CDR3 has 12 amino acids. Deletions cut 3 bases from V and 6 bases from J, with 6 bases between. The CDR3 here is CASSISLNEQFF. The CDR3 nucleotides are TGTGCCAGTAGTATTAGTCTCAATGAGCAGTTCTTC.

This clone was recorded once. This chain links TRBV3-1 (or the pseudogene TRBV3-2) with TRBJ1-1, with TRBD1 matching 11 bases. This CDR3 is 16 amino acids long. J lost 0 bases, V lost 5 bases, and 5 bases had no gene match. Germline CDR1 LGHDT, CDR2 YNNKEL (reference sequence). The CDR3 DNA reads TGTGCCAGCAGCTCGCGGGACAGGGGGATGAACACTGAAGCTTTCTTT. This codes for CASSSRDRGMNTEAFF.